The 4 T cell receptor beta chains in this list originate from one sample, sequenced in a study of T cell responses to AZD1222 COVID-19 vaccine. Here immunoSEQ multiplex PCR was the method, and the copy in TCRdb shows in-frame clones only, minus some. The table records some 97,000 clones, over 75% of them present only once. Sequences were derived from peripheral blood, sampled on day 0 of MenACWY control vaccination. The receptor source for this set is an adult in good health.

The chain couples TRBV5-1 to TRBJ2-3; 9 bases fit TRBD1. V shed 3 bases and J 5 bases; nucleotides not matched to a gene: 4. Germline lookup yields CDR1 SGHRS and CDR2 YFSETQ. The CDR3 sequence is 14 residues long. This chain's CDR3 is CASSSDRGVDTQYF. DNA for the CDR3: TGCGCCAGCAGCTCGGACAGGGGCGTAGATACGCAGTATTTT.

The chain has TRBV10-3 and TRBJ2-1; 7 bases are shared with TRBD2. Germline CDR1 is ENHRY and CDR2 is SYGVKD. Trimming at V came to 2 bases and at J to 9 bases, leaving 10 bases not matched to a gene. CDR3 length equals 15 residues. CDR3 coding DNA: TGTGCCATCAGTGAGGGGGGGACTAAGGATATTGAGCAGTTCTTC. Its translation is CAISEGGTKDIEQFF.

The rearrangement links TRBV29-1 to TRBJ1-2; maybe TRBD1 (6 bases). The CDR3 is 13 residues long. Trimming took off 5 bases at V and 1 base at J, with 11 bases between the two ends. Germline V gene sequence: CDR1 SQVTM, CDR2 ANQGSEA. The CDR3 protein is CSVREGGNYGYTF. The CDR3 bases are TGCAGCGTTCGTGAAGGGGGTAACTATGGCTACACCTTC.

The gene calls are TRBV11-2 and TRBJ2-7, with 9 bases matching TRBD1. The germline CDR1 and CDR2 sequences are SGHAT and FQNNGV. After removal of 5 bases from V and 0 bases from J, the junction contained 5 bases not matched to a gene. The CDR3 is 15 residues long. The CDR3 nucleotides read TGTGCCAGCAGCATTGGGACAGGGAGCTCCTACGAGCAGTACTTC. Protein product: CASSIGTGSSYEQYF.